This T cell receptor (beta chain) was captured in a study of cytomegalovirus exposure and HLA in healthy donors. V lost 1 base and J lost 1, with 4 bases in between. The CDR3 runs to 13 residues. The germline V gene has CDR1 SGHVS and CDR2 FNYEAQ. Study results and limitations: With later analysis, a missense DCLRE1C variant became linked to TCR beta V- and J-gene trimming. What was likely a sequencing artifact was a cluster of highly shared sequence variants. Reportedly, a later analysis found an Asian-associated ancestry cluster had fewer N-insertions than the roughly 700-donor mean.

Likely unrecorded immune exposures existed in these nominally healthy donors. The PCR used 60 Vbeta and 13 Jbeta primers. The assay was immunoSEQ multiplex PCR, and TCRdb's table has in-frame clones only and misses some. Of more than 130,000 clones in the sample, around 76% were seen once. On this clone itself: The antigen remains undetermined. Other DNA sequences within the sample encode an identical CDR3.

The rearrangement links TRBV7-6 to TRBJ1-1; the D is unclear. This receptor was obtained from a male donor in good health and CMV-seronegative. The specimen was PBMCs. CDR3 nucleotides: TGTGCCAGCAGCTTAGAACAGAACACTGAAGCTTTCTTT. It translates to CASSLEQNTEAFF.